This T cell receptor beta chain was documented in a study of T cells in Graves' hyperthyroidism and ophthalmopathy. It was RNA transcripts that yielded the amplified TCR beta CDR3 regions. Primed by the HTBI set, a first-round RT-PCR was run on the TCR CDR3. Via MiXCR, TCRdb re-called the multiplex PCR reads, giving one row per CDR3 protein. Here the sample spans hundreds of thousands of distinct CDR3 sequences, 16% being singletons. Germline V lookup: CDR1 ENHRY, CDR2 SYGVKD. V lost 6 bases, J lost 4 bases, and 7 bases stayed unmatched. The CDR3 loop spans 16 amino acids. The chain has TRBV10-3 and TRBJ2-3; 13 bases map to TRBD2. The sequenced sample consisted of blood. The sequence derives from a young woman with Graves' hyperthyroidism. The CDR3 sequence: CAISAGTSGIPDTQYF. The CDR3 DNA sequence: TGTGCCATCAGCGCCGGGACTAGCGGGATCCCAGATACGCAGTATTTT.